This paragraph reports one TCR beta chain. This record belongs to a study of blood T cell repertoires in COVID-19. Study-level background: Samples taken during acute and convalescent COVID-19 were collected in the United States, Italy and Spain. Nucleic acid was either cDNA or gDNA, and it came from T cells, B-cell-depleted T cells, or PBMCs.

Source study methods: Scientists estimated how many nucleated cells there were by amplifying reference gene primers. Only in-frame clones appear in the TCRdb table, and some are missing; sequencing was by immunoSEQ multiplex PCR. V, J and clone size were drawn from that table, and D and trimming were deduced from the DNA. The top ten clones hold about 2.6% of a sample with about 140,000 clones, 85% of them seen once. CDR1 is LGHDT, CDR2 YNNKEL, per germline (reference sequence). With 4 bases clipped from V and 3 bases from J, the junction kept 2 bases outside the gene matches. The CDR3 length is 13 residues.

The rearrangement joins TRBV3-1 (or the pseudogene TRBV3-2) to TRBJ1-1; 7 positions agree with TRBD1. The clonotype was recovered from a human donor with acute or convalescent COVID-19. The donor label of this sample is uncertain. The sequencing input was peripheral blood. The DNA of the CDR3 is TGTGCCAGCAGCCGCACAGGGGACACTGAAGCTTTCTTT. This translates into CASSRTGDTEAFF.